The 11 T cell receptor beta chains listed next were all sequenced from one sample in a study of regulatory T cells in long-lasting Graves disease. Time point given: persistent/refractory GD, antithyroid drugs over 5 years with positive TRAb. The TCR library was made from RNA extracted from PBMCs. Both iRepertoire HTBI primers and Arm-PCR of CDR3 regions were used to build the TCR beta libraries. Via MiXCR, TCRdb re-called the multiplex PCR reads, giving one row per CDR3 protein. The sample has 450,000 or so distinct CDR3 sequences; less than 25% are singletons. The sample here was peripheral blood mononuclear cells (PBMCs), taken when the disease was refractory, from a patient treated with antithyroid drugs. These receptors were obtained from a female donor with Graves disease.

V usage is TRBV5-1 and J usage is TRBJ2-2; TRBD2 matches 12 bases. Germline V gene lookup returns CDR1 SGHRS and CDR2 YFSETQ. The CDR3 loop spans 15 amino acids. Unmatched junction bases numbered 3, after V lost 5 bases and J lost 4 bases. CDR3 in amino acids: CASRTSGRPTGELFF. CDR3 sequence (DNA): TGCGCCAGCAGAACTAGCGGGAGGCCCACCGGGGAGCTGTTTTTT.

This clonotype was seen a few times. V and J are TRBV7-3 and TRBJ2-6; unclear D gene. Between the trimmed V and J ends, which lost 5 bases and 4 bases, there was a span of 6 bases. The CDR3 is 13 amino acids. Per germline, CDR1 SGHTA and CDR2 FQGTGA. The CDR3 nucleotides are TGTGCCAGCAGCATCGACGGGGCCAACGTCCTGACTTTC. As protein: CASSIDGANVLTF.

The chain uses TRBV9 and TRBJ2-7; D might be TRBD1 or TRBD2, each matching 5 bases. Germline lookup yields CDR1 SGDLS and CDR2 YYNGEE. The CDR3 runs to 15 residues. Trimming shortened V by 4 bases and J by 0 bases, and 14 bases separated the two germline ends. The CDR3 DNA is TGTGCCAGCAGCCCCGGGGCGGTGAGCTCCTACGAGCAGTACTTC. Translating it yields CASSPGAVSSYEQYF. Full variable domain (rest looked up from reference TRBV9 and TRBJ2-7): DSGVTQTPKHLITATGQRVTLRCSPRSGDLSVYWYQQSLDQGLQFLIQYYNGEERAKGNILERFSAQQFPDLHSELNLSSLELGDSALYFCASSPGAVSSYEQYFGPGTRLTVT.

The chain combines TRBV7-9 with TRBJ1-1, with TRBD1 matching 7 bases. From germline, CDR1 is SEHNR and CDR2 FQNEAQ (reference sequence). The CDR3 runs to 18 residues. The V and J ends lost 4 bases and 0 bases, in that order; junction bases with no gene match: 14. The CDR3 DNA follows: TGTGCCAGCAGCTACACGCCTGACAGGGCCTTAATGAACACTGAAGCTTTCTTT. Translated, it gives CASSYTPDRALMNTEAFF.

The chain combines TRBV20-1 with TRBJ2-3; 10 positions agree with TRBD2. This CDR3 has 16 residues. Germline CDR1 reads DFQATT; CDR2 reads SNEGSKA (reference sequence). Trimming removed 0 bases from V and 2 bases from J; junction bases left unmatched: 5. The CDR3 bases are TGCAGTGCTAGAGAAGGACTAGCGGACGACACAGATACGCAGTATTTT. Its protein product is CSAREGLADDTDTQYF.

The chain joins TRBV15 to TRBJ2-1, with TRBD1 matching over 7 bases. Germline loops: CDR1 LNHNV, CDR2 YYDKDF (reference sequence). The CDR3 spans 13 residues. With 1 base clipped from V and 8 bases from J, the junction kept 2 bases outside the gene matches. CDR3 sequence: CATSRGGGDEQFF. The CDR3 nucleotides are TGTGCCACCAGCAGAGGAGGGGGCGATGAGCAGTTCTTC.

This clonotype was counted at least ten times. The chain links TRBV5-5 to TRBJ1-2, with a weak D call TRBD1 (6 bases). Per the germline V gene, CDR1 is SGHKS and CDR2 is YYEKEE (reference sequence). The CDR3 runs to 15 residues. Between the trimmed V and J ends, which lost 4 bases and 3 bases, there was a span of 16 bases. This CDR3 is CASSPTGNQDYGYTF. The CDR3, as DNA: TGTGCCAGCAGCCCAACAGGGAACCAAGACTATGGCTACACCTTC.

The J gene is TRBJ2-3, the V gene TRBV20-1; D not certain. Trimming removed 0 bases at V and 1 base at J, with 2 bases between. In germline, CDR1 is DFQATT, CDR2 SNEGSKA (reference sequence). This CDR3 is built from 12 residues. The CDR3 region has the DNA TGCAGTGCTAGAGATCGCACAGATACGCAGTATTTT. Translating it yields CSARDRTDTQYF.

This clonotype was seen more than once but under ten times. The chain carries TRBV3-1 and TRBJ1-3; D not certain. The CDR3 spans 16 residues. Trimming took off 2 bases at V and 1 base at J, with 12 bases between the two ends. The V gene's germline CDR1 is LGHDT and CDR2 YNNKEL (reference sequence). The CDR3 loop is CASSQKDGRSGNTIYF. CDR3 sequence (DNA): TGTGCCAGCAGCCAAAAGGACGGAAGATCTGGAAACACCATATATTTT.

This clonotype was seen at least ten times. The CDR3 DNA follows: TGTGCCAGCAGTACCCTTATTCACCGGCGACAGACAAGCTCCTACGAGCAGTACTTC. Translating gives CASSTLIHRRQTSSYEQYF. The genes are TRBV28 and TRBJ2-7, with a possible D match to TRBD1 (5 bases). The V and J ends lost 5 bases and 0 bases respectively, with 26 bases between them. CDR1 and CDR2 (germline): MDHEN, SYDVKM. The CDR3 runs to 19 residues.

This clonotype was counted ten times or more. The genes are TRBV29-1 and TRBJ1-1; no clear D. The CDR3 extends over 13 amino acids. Germline CDR1 reads SQVTM; CDR2 reads ANQGSEA. With 4 bases removed from V and 1 base from J, the gap between germline ends came to 10 bases. The CDR3 here is CSVGVNTNTEAFF. The CDR3 coding sequence is TGCAGCGTTGGGGTCAATACGAACACTGAAGCTTTCTTT.